The clone carrying this T cell receptor beta chain came up a few times. The antigen is not known. These data belong to a study of human T cells and chemical hapten exposure. Study in general: Small pooled library volume differences chiefly drove per-sample TCR yield variation. General study findings and limits: DPC sensitization left the count of TCRs above 1 in 1000 unchanged.

TCRdb recomputed calls from the RACE reads with MiXCR, one row per CDR3 protein. The table records around 330,000 distinct CDR3 sequences, around 5% of them present only once. Trimming cost V 0 bases and J 4 bases; bases outside gene matches: 4. The germline CDR1 and CDR2 sequences are LGHNA and YNFKEQ. CDR3 length: 17 residues. Time point in this sample: pre-sensitization, week 0. Treatment: therapeutic diphenylcyclopropenone sensitization with weekly scalp DPC. The sample consisted of whole blood, taken in connection with sensitization to the hapten diphenylcyclopropenone (DPC). This receptor was obtained from a woman aged 18-35 years with alopecia areata. Some clones in this sample may be carry-over from other donors' samples. The chain uses TRBV4-2 and TRBJ2-1; 12 bases align to TRBD2. This chain's CDR3 is CASSQDRTSGVYNEQFF. The DNA of the CDR3 is TGTGCCAGCAGCCAAGATAGGACTAGCGGGGTTTACAATGAGCAGTTCTTC.